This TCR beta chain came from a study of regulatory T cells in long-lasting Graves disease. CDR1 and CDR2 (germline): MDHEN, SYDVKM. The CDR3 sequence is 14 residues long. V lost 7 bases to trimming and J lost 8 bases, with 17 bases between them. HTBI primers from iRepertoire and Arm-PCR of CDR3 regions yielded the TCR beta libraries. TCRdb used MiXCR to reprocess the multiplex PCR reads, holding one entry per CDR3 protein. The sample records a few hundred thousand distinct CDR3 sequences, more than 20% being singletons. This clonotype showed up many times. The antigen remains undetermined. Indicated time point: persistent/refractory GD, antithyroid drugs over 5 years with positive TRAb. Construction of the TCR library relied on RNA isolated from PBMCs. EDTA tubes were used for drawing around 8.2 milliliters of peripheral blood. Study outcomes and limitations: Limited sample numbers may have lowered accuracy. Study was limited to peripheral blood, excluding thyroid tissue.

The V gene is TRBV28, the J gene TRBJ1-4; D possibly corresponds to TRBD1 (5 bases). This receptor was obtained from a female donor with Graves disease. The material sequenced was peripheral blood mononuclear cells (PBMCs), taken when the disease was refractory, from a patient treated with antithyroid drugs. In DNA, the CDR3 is TGTGCCAGCACTCCTAAAAGGGACGGGGAAAAACTGTTTTTT. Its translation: CASTPKRDGEKLFF.